This T cell receptor (beta chain) comes out of a study of human T cells and chemical hapten exposure. Overall study context: After 6 days, upper back 0.01% DPC patch tests were scored. Yields of TCR per sample differed, chiefly owing to small differences in pooled library volume.

Only a few counts were recorded for this clonotype. Time point: patch test 1, 2 weeks after DPC sensitization. As for treatment: therapeutic diphenylcyclopropenone sensitization with weekly scalp DPC. Someone pulled total RNA out of unfractionated whole blood. TCRdb itself ran the RACE reads through MiXCR, one entry per CDR3 protein. The sample lists approximately 79,000 distinct CDR3 sequences, around a tenth occurring once. The material sequenced was whole blood, taken in connection with sensitization to the hapten diphenylcyclopropenone (DPC). The clonotype originates from a woman in her 50s with alopecia areata. Some clones in this sample may be carry-over from other donors' samples.

CDR3 sequence (DNA): TGTGCCAGCAGTTTATCTGAGACGGAGACCCAGTACTTC. It encodes CASSLSETETQYF. The chain couples TRBV28 to TRBJ2-5; D gene uncertain. The germline V and J ends were trimmed by 1 base and 5 bases, with 8 bases remaining between them. The CDR3 consists of 13 residues. Germline V gene data show CDR1 as MDHEN and CDR2 as SYDVKM. The full variable domain, its missing parts supplied by reference TRBV28 and TRBJ2-5, is DVKVTQSSRYLVKRTGEKVFLECVQDMDHENMFWYRQDPGLGLRLIYFSYDVKMKEKGDIPEGYSVSREKKERFSLILESASTNQTSMYLCASSLSETETQYFGPGTRLLVL.